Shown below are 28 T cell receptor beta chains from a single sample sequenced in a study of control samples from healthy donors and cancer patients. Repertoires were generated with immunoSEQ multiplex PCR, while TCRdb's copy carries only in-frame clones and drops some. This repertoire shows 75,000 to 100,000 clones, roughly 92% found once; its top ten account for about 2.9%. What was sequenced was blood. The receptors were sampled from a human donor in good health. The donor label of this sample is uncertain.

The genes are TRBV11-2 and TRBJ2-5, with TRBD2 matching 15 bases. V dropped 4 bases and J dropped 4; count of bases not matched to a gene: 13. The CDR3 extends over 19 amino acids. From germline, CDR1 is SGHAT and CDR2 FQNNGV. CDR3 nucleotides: TGTGCCAGCAGCTCTAAAGCCGTTGGACTAGCGGGGGGGTCAGAGACCCAGTACTTC. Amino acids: CASSSKAVGLAGGSETQYF.

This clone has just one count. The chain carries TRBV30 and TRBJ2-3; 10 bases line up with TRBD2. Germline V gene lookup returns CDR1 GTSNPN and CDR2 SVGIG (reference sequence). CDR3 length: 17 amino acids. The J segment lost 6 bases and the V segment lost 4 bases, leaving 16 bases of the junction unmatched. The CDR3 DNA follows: TGTGCCTGGATCCCCTTTGGCCTAGCGGGGGTAGGTGATACGCAGTATTTT. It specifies CAWIPFGLAGVGDTQYF.

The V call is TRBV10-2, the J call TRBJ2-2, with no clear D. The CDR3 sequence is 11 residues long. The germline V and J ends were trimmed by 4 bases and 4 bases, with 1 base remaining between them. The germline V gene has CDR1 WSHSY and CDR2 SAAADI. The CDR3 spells CASSVTGELFF. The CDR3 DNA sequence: TGCGCCAGCAGTGTCACCGGGGAGCTGTTTTTT.

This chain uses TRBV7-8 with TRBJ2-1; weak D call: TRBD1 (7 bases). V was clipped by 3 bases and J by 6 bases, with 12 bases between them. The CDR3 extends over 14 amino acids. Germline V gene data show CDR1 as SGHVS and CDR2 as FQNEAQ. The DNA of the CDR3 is TGTGCCAGCAGCTTTGGTCAGGGGGGCAATGAGCAGTTCTTC. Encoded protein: CASSFGQGGNEQFF.

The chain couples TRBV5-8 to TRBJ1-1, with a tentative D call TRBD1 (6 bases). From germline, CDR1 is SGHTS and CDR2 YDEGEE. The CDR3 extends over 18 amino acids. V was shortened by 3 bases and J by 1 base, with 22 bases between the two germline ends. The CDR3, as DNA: TGTGCCAGCAGCTCCCTAAGGGGGGGCGGCAGGGCGAACACTGAAGCTTTCTTT. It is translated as CASSSLRGGGRANTEAFF.

The CDR3 loop is CASSYSGARGQPQHF. The DNA for the CDR3 is TGTGCCAGCAGTTACTCGGGTGCCCGGGGTCAGCCCCAGCATTTT. The V and J genes are TRBV6-5 and TRBJ1-5; D unresolved. In germline, CDR1 is MNHEY, CDR2 SVGAGI. The CDR3 consists of 15 residues. The V end lost 0 bases, the J end lost 6 bases, and 12 bases lay between the germline ends.

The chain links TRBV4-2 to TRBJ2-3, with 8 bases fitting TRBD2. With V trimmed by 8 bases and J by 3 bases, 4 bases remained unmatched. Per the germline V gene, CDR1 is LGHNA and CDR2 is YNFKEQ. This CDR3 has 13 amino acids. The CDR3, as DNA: TGTGCCAGCCCGGGGGGGCCAACAGATACGCAGTATTTT. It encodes CASPGGPTDTQYF.

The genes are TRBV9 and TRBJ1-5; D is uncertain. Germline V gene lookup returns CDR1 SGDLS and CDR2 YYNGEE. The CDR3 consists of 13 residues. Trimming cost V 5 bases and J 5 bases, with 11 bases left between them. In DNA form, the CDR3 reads TGTGCCAGCAGTTGGAGGGAGGATCAGCCCCAGCATTTT. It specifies CASSWREDQPQHF.

CDR3 DNA: TGTGCCATCAGTGAAGGCGGTCTTAGTACAGATACGCAGTATTTT. Translated, it gives CAISEGGLSTDTQYF. This sequence joins TRBV10-3 and TRBJ2-3; no clear D gene. Looked up from germline, CDR1 is ENHRY and CDR2 is SYGVKD. V was shortened by 3 bases and J by 3 bases, with 13 bases between the two germline ends. The CDR3 loop spans 15 amino acids.

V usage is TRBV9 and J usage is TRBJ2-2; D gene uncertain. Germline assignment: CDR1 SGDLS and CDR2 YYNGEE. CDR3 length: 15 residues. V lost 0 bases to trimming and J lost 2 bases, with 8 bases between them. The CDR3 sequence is CASSVGGINTGELFF. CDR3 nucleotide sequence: TGTGCCAGCAGCGTAGGGGGAATTAACACCGGGGAGCTGTTTTTT.

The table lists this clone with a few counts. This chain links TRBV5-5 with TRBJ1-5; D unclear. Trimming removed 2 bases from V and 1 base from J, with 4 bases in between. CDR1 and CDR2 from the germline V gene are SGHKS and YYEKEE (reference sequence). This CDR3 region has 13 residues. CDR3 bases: TGTGCCAGCAGCTTTGACAGCAATCAGCCCCAGCATTTT. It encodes CASSFDSNQPQHF.

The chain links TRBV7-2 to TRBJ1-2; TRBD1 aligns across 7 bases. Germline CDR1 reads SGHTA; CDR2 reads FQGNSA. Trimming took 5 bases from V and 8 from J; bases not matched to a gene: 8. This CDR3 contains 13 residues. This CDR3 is CASSTLTGPGYTF. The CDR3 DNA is TGTGCCAGCAGCACCCTGACAGGGCCCGGCTACACCTTC.

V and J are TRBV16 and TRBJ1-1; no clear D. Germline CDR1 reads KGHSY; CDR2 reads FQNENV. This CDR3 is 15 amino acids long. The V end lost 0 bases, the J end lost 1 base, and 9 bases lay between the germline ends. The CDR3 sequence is CASSQSTVRNTEAFF. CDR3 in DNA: TGTGCCAGCAGCCAATCCACAGTGAGGAACACTGAAGCTTTCTTT.

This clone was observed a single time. The CDR3 here is CASQGLAGGNTGELFF. The CDR3, as DNA: TGTGCCAGCCAAGGACTAGCGGGGGGGAACACCGGGGAGCTGTTTTTT. V gene TRBV4-2 combines with J gene TRBJ2-2; 14 positions agree with TRBD2. Germline V gene lookup returns CDR1 LGHNA and CDR2 YNFKEQ. The trim removed 8 bases at V and 1 base at J, leaving 3 bases unmatched. The CDR3 totals 16 residues.

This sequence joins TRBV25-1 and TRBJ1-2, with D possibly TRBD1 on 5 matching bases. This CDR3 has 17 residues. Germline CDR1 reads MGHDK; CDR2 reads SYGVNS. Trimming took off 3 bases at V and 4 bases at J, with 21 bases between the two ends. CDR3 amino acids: CASSDTKGFLESYGYTF. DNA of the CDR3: TGTGCCAGCAGTGATACGAAGGGGTTTTTGGAGTCCTATGGCTACACCTTC.

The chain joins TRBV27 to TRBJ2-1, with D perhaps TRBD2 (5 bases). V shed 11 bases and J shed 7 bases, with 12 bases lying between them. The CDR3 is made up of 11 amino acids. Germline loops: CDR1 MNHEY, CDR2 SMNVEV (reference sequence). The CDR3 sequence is CAAGSGNEQFF. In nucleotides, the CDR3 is TGTGCCGCTGGATCGGGAAATGAGCAGTTCTTC.

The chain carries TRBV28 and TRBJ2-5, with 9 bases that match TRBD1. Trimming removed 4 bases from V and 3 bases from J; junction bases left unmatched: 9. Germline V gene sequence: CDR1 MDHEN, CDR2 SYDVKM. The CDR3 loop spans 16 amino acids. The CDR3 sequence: CASSSTSGTGKETQYF. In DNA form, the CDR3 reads TGTGCCAGCAGTTCGACTTCCGGGACAGGGAAAGAGACCCAGTACTTC.

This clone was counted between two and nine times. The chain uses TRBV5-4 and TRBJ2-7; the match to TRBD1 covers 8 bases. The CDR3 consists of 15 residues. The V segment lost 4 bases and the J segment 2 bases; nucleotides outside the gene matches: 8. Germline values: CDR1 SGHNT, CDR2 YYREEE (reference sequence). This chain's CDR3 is CASSETGVGTYEQYF. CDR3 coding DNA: TGTGCCAGCAGCGAGACAGGGGTTGGGACCTACGAGCAGTACTTC.

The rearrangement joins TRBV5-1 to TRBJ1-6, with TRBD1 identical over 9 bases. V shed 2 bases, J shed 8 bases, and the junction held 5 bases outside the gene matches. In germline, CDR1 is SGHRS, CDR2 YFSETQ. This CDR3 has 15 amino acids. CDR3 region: CASSLQGAGDSPLHF. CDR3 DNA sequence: TGCGCCAGCAGCTTACAGGGGGCAGGGGATTCACCCCTCCACTTT.

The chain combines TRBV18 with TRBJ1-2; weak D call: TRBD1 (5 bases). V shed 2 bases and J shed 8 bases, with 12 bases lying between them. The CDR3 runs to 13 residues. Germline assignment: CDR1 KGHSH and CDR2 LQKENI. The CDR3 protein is CASSPSDNRGYTF. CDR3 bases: TGTGCCAGCTCACCATCGGACAACAGGGGCTACACCTTC.

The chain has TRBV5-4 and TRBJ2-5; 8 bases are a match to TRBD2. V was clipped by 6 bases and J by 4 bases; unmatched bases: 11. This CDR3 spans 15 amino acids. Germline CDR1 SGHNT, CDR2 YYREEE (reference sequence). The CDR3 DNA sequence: TGTGCCAGCAAATACCAACTAGCGGAGATAGAGACCCAGTACTTC. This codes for CASKYQLAEIETQYF.

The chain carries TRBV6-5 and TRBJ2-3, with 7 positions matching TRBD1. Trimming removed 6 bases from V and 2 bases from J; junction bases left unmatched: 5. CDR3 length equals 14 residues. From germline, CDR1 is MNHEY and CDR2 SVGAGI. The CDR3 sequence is CASSRDSDTDTQYF. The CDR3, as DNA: TGTGCCAGCAGCCGGGACAGTGACACAGATACGCAGTATTTT.

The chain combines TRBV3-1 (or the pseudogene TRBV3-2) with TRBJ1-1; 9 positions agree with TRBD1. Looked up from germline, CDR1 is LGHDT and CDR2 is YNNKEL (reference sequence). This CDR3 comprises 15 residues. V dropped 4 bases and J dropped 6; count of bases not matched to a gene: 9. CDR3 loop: CASSPRTGAAPEAFF. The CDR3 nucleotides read TGTGCCAGCAGCCCCCGGACAGGGGCTGCCCCTGAAGCTTTCTTT.

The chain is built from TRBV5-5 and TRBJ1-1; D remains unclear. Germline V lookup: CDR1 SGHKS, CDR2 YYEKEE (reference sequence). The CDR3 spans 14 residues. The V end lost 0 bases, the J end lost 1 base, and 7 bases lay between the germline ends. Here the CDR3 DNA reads TGTGCCAGCAGCTTGGATCGACGGAACACTGAAGCTTTCTTT. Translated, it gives CASSLDRRNTEAFF. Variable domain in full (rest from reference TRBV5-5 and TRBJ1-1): DAGVTQSPTHLIKTRGQQVTLRCSPISGHKSVSWYQQVLGQGPQFIFQYYEKEERGRGNFPDRFSARQFPNYSSELNVNALLLGDSALYLCASSLDRRNTEAFFGQGTRLTVV.

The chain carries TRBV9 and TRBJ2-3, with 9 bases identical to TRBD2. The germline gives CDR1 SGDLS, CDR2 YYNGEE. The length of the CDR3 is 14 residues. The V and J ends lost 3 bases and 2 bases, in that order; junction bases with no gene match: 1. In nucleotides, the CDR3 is TGTGCCAGCAGCGAGCGGGGGGACACAGATACGCAGTATTTT. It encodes CASSERGDTDTQYF.

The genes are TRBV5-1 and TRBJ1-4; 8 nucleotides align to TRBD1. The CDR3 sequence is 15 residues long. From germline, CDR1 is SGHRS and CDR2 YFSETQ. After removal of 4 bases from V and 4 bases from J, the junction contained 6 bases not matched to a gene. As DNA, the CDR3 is TGCGCCAGCAGCCTGCAGGGGGCAGGTAATGAAAAACTGTTTTTT. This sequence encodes CASSLQGAGNEKLFF.

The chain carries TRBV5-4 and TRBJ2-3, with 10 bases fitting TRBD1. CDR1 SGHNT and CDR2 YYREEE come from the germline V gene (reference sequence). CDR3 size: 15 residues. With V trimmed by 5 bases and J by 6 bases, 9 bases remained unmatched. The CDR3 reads CASSRAGTGVDTQYF. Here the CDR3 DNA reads TGTGCCAGCAGTCGTGCCGGGACAGGGGTGGATACGCAGTATTTT.

The CDR3 here is CASSFDRHTEAFF. Here the CDR3 DNA reads TGTGCCAGCAGTTTCGACAGGCACACTGAAGCTTTCTTT. V and J are TRBV12-3 or TRBV12-4 and TRBJ1-1, with D perhaps TRBD1 (6 bases). Deletions cut 3 bases from V and 3 bases from J, with 8 bases between. The CDR3 consists of 13 residues.